The T cell receptor (beta chain) described here comes from a study of blood T cell repertoires in COVID-19. Overall study context: Specimens from acute and convalescent COVID-19 originated in the United States, Italy and Spain. Sample material is recorded as cDNA or gDNA derived from T cells, B-cell-depleted T cells, or PBMCs.

V lost 6 bases and J lost 4; bases outside the gene matches: 3. CDR3 length: 13 residues. Germline CDR1 LNHDA, CDR2 SQIVND (reference sequence). There are a few counts of this clone. Different DNA sequences within this sample yield the same CDR3. Original methodology: Reference gene primers were amplified, and this amplification served to estimate nucleated cell counts. Libraries were prepared by immunoSEQ multiplex PCR; TCRdb keeps only in-frame clonotypes and omits some of them. V and J calls and clone size are as listed in that table; D and trimming were resolved from the DNA. The sample lists roughly 120,000 clones, about four fifths occurring once.

Sequencing was carried out using peripheral blood. This rearrangement joins TRBV19 to TRBJ1-5, with 7 positions matching TRBD1. The receptor was derived from a woman at least 80 years old with acute or convalescent COVID-19. The DNA of the CDR3 is TGTGCCAGTAGACAGGGGCTGAATCAGCCCCAGCATTTT. Its translation: CASRQGLNQPQHF.